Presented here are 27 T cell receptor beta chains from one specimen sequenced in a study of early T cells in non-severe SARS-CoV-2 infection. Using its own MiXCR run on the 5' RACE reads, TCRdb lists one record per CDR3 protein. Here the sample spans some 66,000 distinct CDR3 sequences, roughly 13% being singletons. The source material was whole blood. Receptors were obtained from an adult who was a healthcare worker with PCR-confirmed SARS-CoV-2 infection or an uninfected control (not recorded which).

The CDR3 is CASRPTYETHEQYF. The DNA of the CDR3 is TGTGCCAGCAGGCCAACCTACGAAACCCACGAGCAGTACTTC. The chain joins TRBV6-2 or TRBV6-3 to TRBJ2-7; D gene uncertain. Germline V gene data show CDR1 as MNHEY and CDR2 as SVGEGT. Deletions cut 6 bases from V and 5 bases from J, with 17 bases between. This CDR3 region has 14 residues.

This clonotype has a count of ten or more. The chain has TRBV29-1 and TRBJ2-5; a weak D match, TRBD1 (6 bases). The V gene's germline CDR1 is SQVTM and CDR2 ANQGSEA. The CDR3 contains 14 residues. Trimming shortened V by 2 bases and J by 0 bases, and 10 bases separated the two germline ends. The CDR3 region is CSVEPRTDQETQYF. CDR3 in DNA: TGCAGCGTTGAACCGAGGACAGACCAAGAGACCCAGTACTTC.

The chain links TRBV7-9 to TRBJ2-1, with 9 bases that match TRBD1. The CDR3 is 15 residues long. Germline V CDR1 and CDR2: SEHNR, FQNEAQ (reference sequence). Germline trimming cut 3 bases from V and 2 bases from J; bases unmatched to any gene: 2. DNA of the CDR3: TGTGCCAGCAGCTTCGGGACAGGGACCTACAATGAGCAGTTCTTC. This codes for CASSFGTGTYNEQFF. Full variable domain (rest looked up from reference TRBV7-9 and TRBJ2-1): DTGVSQNPRHKITKRGQNVTFRCDPISEHNRLYWYRQTLGQGPEFLTYFQNEAQLEKSRLLSDRFSAERPKGSFSTLEIQRTEQGDSAMYLCASSFGTGTYNEQFFGPGTRLTVL.

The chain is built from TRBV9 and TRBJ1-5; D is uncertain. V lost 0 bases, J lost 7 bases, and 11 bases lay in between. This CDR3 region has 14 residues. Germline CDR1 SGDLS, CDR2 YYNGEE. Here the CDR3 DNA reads TGTGCCAGCAGCGTAGATGCCATTGGGCAGCCCCAGCATTTT. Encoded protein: CASSVDAIGQPQHF. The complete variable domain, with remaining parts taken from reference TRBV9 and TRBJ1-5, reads DSGVTQTPKHLITATGQRVTLRCSPRSGDLSVYWYQQSLDQGLQFLIQYYNGEERAKGNILERFSAQQFPDLHSELNLSSLELGDSALYFCASSVDAIGQPQHFGDGTRLSIL.

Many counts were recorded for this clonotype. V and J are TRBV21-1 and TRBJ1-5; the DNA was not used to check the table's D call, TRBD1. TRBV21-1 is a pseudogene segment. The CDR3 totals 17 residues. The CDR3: CASTWGQHVYSNQPQHF. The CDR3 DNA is TGTGCCAGCACCTGGGGACAGCACGTCTATAGCAATCAGCCCCAGCATTTT.

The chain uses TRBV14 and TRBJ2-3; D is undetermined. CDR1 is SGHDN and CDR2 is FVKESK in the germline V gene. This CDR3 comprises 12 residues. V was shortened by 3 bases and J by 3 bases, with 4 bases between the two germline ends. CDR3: CASSQRTDTQYF. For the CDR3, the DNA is TGTGCCAGCAGCCAGAGGACAGATACGCAGTATTTT. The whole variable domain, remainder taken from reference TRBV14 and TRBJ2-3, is EAGVTQFPSHSVIEKGQTVTLRCDPISGHDNLYWYRRVMGKEIKFLLHFVKESKQDESGMPNNRFLAERTGGTYSTLKVQPAELEDSGVYFCASSQRTDTQYFGPGTRLTVL.

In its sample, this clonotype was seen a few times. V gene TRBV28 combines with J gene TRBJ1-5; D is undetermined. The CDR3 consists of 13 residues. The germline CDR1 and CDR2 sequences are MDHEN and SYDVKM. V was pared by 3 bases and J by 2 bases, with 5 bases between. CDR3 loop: CASSFGGNQPQHF. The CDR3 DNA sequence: TGTGCCAGCAGTTTTGGTGGCAATCAGCCCCAGCATTTT.

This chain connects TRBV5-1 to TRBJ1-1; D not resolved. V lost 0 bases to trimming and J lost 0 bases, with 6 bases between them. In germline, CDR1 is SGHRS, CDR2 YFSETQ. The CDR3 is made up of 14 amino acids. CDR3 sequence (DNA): TGCGCCAGCAGCTTGGGGACGGTGAACACTGAAGCTTTCTTT. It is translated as CASSLGTVNTEAFF. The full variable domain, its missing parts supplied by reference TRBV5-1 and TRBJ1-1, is KAGVTQTPRYLIKTRGQQVTLSCSPISGHRSVSWYQQTPGQGLQFLFEYFSETQRNKGNFPGRFSGRQFSNSRSEMNVSTLELGDSALYLCASSLGTVNTEAFFGQGTRLTVV.

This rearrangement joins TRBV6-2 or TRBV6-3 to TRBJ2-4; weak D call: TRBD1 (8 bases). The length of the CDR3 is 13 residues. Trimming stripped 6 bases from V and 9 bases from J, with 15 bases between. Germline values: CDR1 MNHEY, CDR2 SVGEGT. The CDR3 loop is CASSQNRGGIQYF. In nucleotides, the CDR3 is TGTGCCAGCAGCCAAAACAGGGGGGGCATTCAGTACTTC.

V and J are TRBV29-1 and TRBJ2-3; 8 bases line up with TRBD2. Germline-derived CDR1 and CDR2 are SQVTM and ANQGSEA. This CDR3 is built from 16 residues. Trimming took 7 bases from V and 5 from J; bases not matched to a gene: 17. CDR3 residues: CSAYFPAGGMGDTQYF. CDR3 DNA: TGCAGCGCTTACTTCCCGGCGGGAGGAATGGGAGATACGCAGTATTTT.

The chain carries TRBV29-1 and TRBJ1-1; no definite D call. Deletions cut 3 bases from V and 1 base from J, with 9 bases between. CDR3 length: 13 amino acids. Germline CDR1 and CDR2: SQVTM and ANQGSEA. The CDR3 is CSVESWENTEAFF. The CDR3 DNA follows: TGCAGCGTTGAGTCTTGGGAGAACACTGAAGCTTTCTTT.

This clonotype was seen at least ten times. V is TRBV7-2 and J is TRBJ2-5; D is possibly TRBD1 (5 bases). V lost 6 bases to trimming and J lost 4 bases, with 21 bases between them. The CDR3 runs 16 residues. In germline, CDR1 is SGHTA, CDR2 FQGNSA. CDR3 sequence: CASSPERGQGRETQYF. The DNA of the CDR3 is TGTGCCAGCAGTCCCGAAAGGGGCCAGGGAAGAGAGACCCAGTACTTC.

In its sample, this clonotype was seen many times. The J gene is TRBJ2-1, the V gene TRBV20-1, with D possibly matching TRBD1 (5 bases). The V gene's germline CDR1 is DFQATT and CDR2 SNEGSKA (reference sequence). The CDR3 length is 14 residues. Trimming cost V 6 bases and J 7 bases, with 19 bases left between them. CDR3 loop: CSAWTPPDRNEQFF. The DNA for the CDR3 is TGCAGTGCCTGGACCCCGCCAGACAGAAATGAGCAGTTCTTC.

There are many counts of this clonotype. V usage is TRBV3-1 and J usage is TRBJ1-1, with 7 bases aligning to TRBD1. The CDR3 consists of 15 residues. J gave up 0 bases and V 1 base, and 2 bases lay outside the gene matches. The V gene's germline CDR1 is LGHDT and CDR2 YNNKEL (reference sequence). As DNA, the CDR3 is TGTGCCAGCAGCCAAGGGAGGGGGCTGAACACTGAAGCTTTCTTT. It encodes CASSQGRGLNTEAFF.

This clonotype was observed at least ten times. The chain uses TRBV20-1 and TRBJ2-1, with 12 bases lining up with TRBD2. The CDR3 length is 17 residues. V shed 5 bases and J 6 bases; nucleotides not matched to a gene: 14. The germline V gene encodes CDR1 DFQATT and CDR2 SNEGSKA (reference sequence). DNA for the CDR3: TGCAGTGCTCTTCGACTAGCGGGAGAATCGGCCTTCAATGAGCAGTTCTTC. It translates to CSALRLAGESAFNEQFF.

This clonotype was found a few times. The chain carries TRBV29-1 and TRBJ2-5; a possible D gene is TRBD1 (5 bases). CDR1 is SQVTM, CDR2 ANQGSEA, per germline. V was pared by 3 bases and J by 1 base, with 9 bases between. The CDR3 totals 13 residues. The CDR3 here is CSVEHRRQETQYF. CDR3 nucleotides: TGCAGCGTTGAGCACAGGCGCCAAGAGACCCAGTACTTC.

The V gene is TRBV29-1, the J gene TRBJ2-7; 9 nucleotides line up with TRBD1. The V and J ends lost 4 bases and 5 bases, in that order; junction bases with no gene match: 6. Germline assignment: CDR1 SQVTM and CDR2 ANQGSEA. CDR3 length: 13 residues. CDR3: CSVVWDRVHEQYF. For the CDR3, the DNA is TGCAGCGTTGTATGGGACAGGGTCCACGAGCAGTACTTC.

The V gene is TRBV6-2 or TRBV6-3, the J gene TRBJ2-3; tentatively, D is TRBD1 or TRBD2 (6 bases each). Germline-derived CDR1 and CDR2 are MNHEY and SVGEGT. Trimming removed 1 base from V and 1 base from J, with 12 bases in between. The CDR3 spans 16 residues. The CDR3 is CASSYFRGVGTDTQYF. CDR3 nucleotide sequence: TGTGCCAGCAGTTACTTTAGGGGGGTCGGCACAGATACGCAGTATTTT.

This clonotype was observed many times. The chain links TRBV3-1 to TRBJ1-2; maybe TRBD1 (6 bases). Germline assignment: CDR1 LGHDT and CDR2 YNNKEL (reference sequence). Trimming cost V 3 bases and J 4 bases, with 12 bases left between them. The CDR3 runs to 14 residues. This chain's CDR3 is CASSHPDRSYGYTF. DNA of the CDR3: TGTGCCAGCAGCCATCCCGACAGGTCCTATGGCTACACCTTC.

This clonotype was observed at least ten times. In DNA, the CDR3 is TGTGCCAGCAGACAAGGGACAGCCGATAGCAATCAGCCCCAGCATTTT. As protein: CASRQGTADSNQPQHF. The chain employs TRBV28 and TRBJ1-5; TRBD1 matches at 7 bases. J was trimmed by 0 bases and V by 6 bases; bases with no gene match: 8. Germline CDR1 is MDHEN and CDR2 is SYDVKM. CDR3 length equals 16 residues.

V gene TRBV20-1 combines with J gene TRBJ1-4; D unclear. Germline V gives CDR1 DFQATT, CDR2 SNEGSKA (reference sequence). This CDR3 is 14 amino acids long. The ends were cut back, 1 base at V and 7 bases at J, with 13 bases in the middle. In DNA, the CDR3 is TGCAGTGCTAGAGTACCGACATTTCCTGAAAAACTGTTTTTT. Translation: CSARVPTFPEKLFF.

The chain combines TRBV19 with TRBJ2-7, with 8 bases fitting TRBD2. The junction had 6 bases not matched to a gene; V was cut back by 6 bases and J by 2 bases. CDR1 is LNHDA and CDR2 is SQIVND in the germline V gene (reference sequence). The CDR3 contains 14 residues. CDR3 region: CASRASGGTYEQYF. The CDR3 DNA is TGTGCCAGTAGAGCTTCGGGGGGGACCTACGAGCAGTACTTC.

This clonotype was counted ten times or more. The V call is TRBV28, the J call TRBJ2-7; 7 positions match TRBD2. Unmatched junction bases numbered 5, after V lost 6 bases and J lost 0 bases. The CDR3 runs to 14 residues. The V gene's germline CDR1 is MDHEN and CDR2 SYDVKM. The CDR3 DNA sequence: TGTGCCAGCAGCCAGAGCGGGACCTCCTACGAGCAGTACTTC. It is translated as CASSQSGTSYEQYF.

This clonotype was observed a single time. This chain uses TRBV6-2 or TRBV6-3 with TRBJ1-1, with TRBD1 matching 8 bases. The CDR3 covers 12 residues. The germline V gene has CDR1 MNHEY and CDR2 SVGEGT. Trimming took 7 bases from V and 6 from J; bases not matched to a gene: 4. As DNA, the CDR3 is TGTGCCAGCAACGGACAGGGCCCTGAAGCTTTCTTT. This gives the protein CASNGQGPEAFF.

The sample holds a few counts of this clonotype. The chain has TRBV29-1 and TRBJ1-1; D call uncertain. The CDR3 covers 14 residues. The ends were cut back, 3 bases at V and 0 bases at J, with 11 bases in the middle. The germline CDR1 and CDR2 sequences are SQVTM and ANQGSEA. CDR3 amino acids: CSVDPIGLNTEAFF. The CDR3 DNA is TGCAGCGTTGACCCCATAGGGCTGAACACTGAAGCTTTCTTT.

CDR3 protein: CASSLGQGKNFSDTEAFF. CDR3 bases: TGCGCCAGCAGCTTGGGACAGGGGAAGAATTTCTCCGACACTGAAGCTTTCTTT. The chain uses TRBV5-1 and TRBJ1-1; TRBD1 matches 8 bases. Trimming cost V 0 bases and J 3 bases; bases outside gene matches: 13. CDR1 is SGHRS and CDR2 is YFSETQ in the germline V gene. The CDR3 has 18 residues.

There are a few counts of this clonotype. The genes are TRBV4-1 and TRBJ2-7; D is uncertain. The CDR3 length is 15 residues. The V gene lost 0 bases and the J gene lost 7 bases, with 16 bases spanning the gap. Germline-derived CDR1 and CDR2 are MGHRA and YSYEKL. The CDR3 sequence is CASSQDLAVNREQYF. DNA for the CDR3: TGCGCCAGCAGCCAAGATTTGGCAGTCAACCGGGAGCAGTACTTC.